The 25 T cell receptor beta chains below come from one sample, sequenced in a study of cytomegalovirus exposure and HLA in healthy donors. Assay: immunoSEQ multiplex PCR; the TCRdb copy retains only in-frame clones and omits some. The table lists some 100,000 clones, about 84% of them singletons. Sequencing used PBMCs. These receptors were taken from a young man in good health and CMV-seronegative.

A word on this clone: This sample also contains other DNA sequences that code for the same CDR3. The V call is TRBV2, the J call TRBJ1-5; 7 bases map to TRBD1. The V and J ends lost 3 bases and 4 bases, in that order; junction bases with no gene match: 6. This CDR3 is built from 15 residues. Germline CDR1 reads SNHLY; CDR2 reads FYNNEI. The CDR3 sequence: CASSDDRVGNQPQHF. CDR3 bases: TGTGCCAGCAGTGACGACAGGGTCGGTAATCAGCCCCAGCATTTT.

The V call is TRBV6-6, the J call TRBJ2-7; D might be TRBD1 (6 bases). The ends were cut back, 2 bases at V and 12 bases at J, with 17 bases in the middle. Germline lookup yields CDR1 MNHNY and CDR2 SVGAGI (reference sequence). The CDR3 covers 13 residues. CDR3 loop: CASSYGARGLGYF. As DNA, the CDR3 is TGTGCCAGCAGTTACGGGGCAAGGGGGTTGGGGTACTTC.

V gene TRBV5-6 combines with J gene TRBJ2-4; 9 nucleotides match TRBD1. The CDR3 sequence is 14 residues long. V shed 4 bases and J 8 bases; nucleotides not matched to a gene: 7. CDR1 and CDR2 (germline): SGHDT, YYEEEE. CDR3 nucleotide sequence: TGTGCCAGCAGCCCAGGGGACAGGGCGGACATTCAGTACTTC. Translation gives CASSPGDRADIQYF. Using reference TRBV5-6 and TRBJ2-4 for the parts outside the CDR3, the full variable domain is DAGVTQSPTHLIKTRGQQVTLRCSPKSGHDTVSWYQQALGQGPQFIFQYYEEEERQRGNFPDRFSGHQFPNYSSELNVNALLLGDSALYLCASSPGDRADIQYFGAGTRLSVL.

This rearrangement joins TRBV27 to TRBJ2-1; TRBD2 is a possible D gene (6 bases). V was trimmed by 7 bases and J by 9 bases, leaving 16 bases between them. This CDR3 is 13 amino acids long. Looked up from germline, CDR1 is MNHEY and CDR2 is SMNVEV (reference sequence). DNA for the CDR3: TGTGCCAGCACTCCGGGAGCTAGTACTGAGCAGTTCTTC. It yields the protein CASTPGASTEQFF.

The chain couples TRBV5-6 to TRBJ2-7; D is ambiguous. CDR1 and CDR2 (germline): SGHDT, YYEEEE. V was pared by 3 bases and J by 2 bases, with 6 bases between. The length of the CDR3 is 12 residues. The CDR3 loop reads CASSSQTYEQYF. CDR3 DNA sequence: TGTGCCAGCAGCTCCCAAACCTACGAGCAGTACTTC.

This clone was detected a few times. The genes are TRBV6-6 and TRBJ2-7; TRBD1 matches 8 bases. Per germline, CDR1 MNHNY and CDR2 SVGAGI (reference sequence). This CDR3 has 14 amino acids. The V gene end was trimmed by 4 bases and the J gene end by 3 bases; junction bases not matched to a gene: 5. CDR3: CASSSRDRYYEQYF. DNA of the CDR3: TGTGCCAGCAGTTCCCGGGACAGGTACTACGAGCAGTACTTC.

This clone has only one observation. The chain is built from TRBV6-5 and TRBJ2-5, with a possible D match to TRBD1 (5 bases). The V end was cut by 7 bases, the J end by 5 bases, with 17 bases between. CDR1 is MNHEY and CDR2 is SVGAGI in the germline V gene. The CDR3 totals 14 residues. CDR3: CASTPSRARETQYF. The CDR3 region has the DNA TGTGCCAGCACCCCTTCCAGGGCCCGTGAGACCCAGTACTTC.

This chain joins TRBV10-3 and TRBJ2-7; a possible D gene is TRBD2 (5 bases). CDR3 length equals 13 residues. In germline, CDR1 is ENHRY, CDR2 SYGVKD. V lost 4 bases and J lost 3, with 10 bases in between. CDR3 amino acids: CAISGVGLYEQYF. As DNA, the CDR3 is TGTGCCATCAGTGGCGTAGGACTCTACGAGCAGTACTTC.

This chain uses TRBV5-6 with TRBJ1-1; no reliable D call. This CDR3 is 17 amino acids long. Looked up from germline, CDR1 is SGHDT and CDR2 is YYEEEE. Trimming left V 4 bases short and J 1 base short, with 20 bases between. CDR3 DNA: TGTGCCAGCAGCCCCTTGGGAGGTCCCCGGGAGAACACTGAAGCTTTCTTT. This encodes CASSPLGGPRENTEAFF.

The V and J genes are TRBV30 and TRBJ1-6; 7 bases line up with TRBD1. The trim removed 3 bases at V and 6 bases at J, leaving 5 bases unmatched. Germline-derived CDR1 and CDR2 are GTSNPN and SVGIG (reference sequence). The CDR3 loop spans 14 amino acids. The CDR3 DNA is TGTGCCTGGAGCTCCGGGACAGCTAATTCACCCCTCCACTTT. Encoded protein: CAWSSGTANSPLHF. Supplemented by reference TRBV30 and TRBJ1-6, the full variable domain reads SQTIHQWPATLVQPVGSPLSLECTVEGTSNPNLYWYRQAAGRGLQLLFYSVGIGQISSEVPQNLSASRPQDRQFILSSKKLLLSDSGFYLCAWSSGTANSPLHFGNGTRLTVT.

In DNA, the CDR3 is TGTGCCAGCAGTGACGGAGCTGGATCCACAGATACGCAGTATTTT. This encodes CASSDGAGSTDTQYF. The chain uses TRBV2 and TRBJ2-3; D not resolved. The ends were cut back, 3 bases at V and 2 bases at J, with 12 bases in the middle. There are 15 residues in the CDR3. Germline V gene data show CDR1 as SNHLY and CDR2 as FYNNEI.

This sequence joins TRBV19 and TRBJ2-7; D call uncertain. CDR1 LNHDA and CDR2 SQIVND come from the germline V gene (reference sequence). V gave up 3 bases and J gave up 3 bases, with 12 bases separating them. The CDR3 consists of 14 residues. The DNA for the CDR3 is TGTGCCAGTAGTATTAGTTTGGGCAGCTACGAGCAGTACTTC. Encoded protein: CASSISLGSYEQYF.

The chain recombines TRBV7-2 with TRBJ1-3; tentatively, D is TRBD1 (5 bases). Per the germline V gene, CDR1 is SGHTA and CDR2 is FQGNSA. The CDR3 has 15 residues. V lost 0 bases to trimming and J lost 2 bases, with 8 bases between them. The CDR3 sequence is CASSLARGAGNTIYF. The CDR3 DNA is TGTGCCAGCAGCTTAGCACGGGGGGCTGGAAACACCATATATTTT.

The rearrangement uses TRBV5-1 and TRBJ1-2; D not certain. This CDR3 has 17 amino acids. Trimming cost V 0 bases and J 0 bases, with 15 bases left between them. Germline assignment: CDR1 SGHRS and CDR2 YFSETQ. CDR3 loop: CASSLADQSSTNYGYTF. Here the CDR3 DNA reads TGCGCCAGCAGCTTGGCCGATCAGTCCTCCACTAACTATGGCTACACCTTC.

This clone was counted a few times. The gene calls are TRBV9 and TRBJ1-5, with 12 bases identical to TRBD1. The trim removed 2 bases at V and 3 bases at J, leaving 24 bases unmatched. CDR3 length equals 23 residues. Germline V gene lookup returns CDR1 SGDLS and CDR2 YYNGEE. CDR3 sequence reads: CASSVAGTGGATGFKDHNQPQHF. Written as DNA, the CDR3 is TGTGCCAGCAGCGTTGCCGGGACAGGGGGCGCGACGGGATTTAAAGATCACAATCAGCCCCAGCATTTT.

The table lists this clone with a count of one. The V call is TRBV5-4, the J call TRBJ2-1, with TRBD2 matching 11 bases. The ends lost 4 bases at V and 6 bases at J; junction bases unmatched: 6. The CDR3 is 15 residues long. CDR1 and CDR2 from the germline V gene are SGHNT and YYREEE (reference sequence). The CDR3 reads CASSIAGGPVNEQFF. The CDR3 DNA follows: TGTGCCAGCAGCATAGCGGGAGGGCCGGTCAATGAGCAGTTCTTC.

The chain combines TRBV27 with TRBJ2-7; no clear D gene. CDR3 length: 16 amino acids. Germline CDR1 and CDR2: MNHEY and SMNVEV (reference sequence). V lost 5 bases to trimming and J lost 1 base, with 18 bases between them. For the CDR3, the DNA is TGTGCCAGCAGTGAGAATTCGGTCGGAGATTCCTACGAGCAGTACTTC. As protein: CASSENSVGDSYEQYF.

The chain uses TRBV6-4 and TRBJ2-2; TRBD1 might be the D (6 bases). Germline V gene data show CDR1 as MRHNA and CDR2 as SNTAGT. The CDR3 totals 15 residues. The ends were cut back, 3 bases at V and 0 bases at J, with 8 bases in the middle. The CDR3, as DNA: TGTGCCAGCAGTGAGCAGGGGACGAACACCGGGGAGCTGTTTTTT. Encoded protein: CASSEQGTNTGELFF.

V and J are TRBV30 and TRBJ1-3; 11 bases match TRBD1. The CDR3 has 16 amino acids. V dropped 2 bases and J dropped 2; count of bases not matched to a gene: 5. Germline lookup yields CDR1 GTSNPN and CDR2 SVGIG (reference sequence). DNA of the CDR3: TGTGCCTGGAGTCCCGGGACAGGGGGTCCTGGAAACACCATATATTTT. Translated: CAWSPGTGGPGNTIYF.

The chain has TRBV2 and TRBJ2-1; TRBD2 matches at 7 bases. After removal of 6 bases from V and 4 bases from J, the junction contained 6 bases not matched to a gene. The CDR3 is 14 residues long. From germline, CDR1 is SNHLY and CDR2 FYNNEI. CDR3 protein: CASRESGAYNEQFF. CDR3 coding DNA: TGTGCCAGCAGGGAGAGCGGGGCTTACAATGAGCAGTTCTTC. The entire variable domain, with the rest obtained from reference TRBV2 and TRBJ2-1, is as follows: EPEVTQTPSHQVTQMGQEVILRCVPISNHLYFYWYRQILGQKVEFLVSFYNNEISEKSEIFDDQFSVERPDGSNFTLKIRSTKLEDSAMYFCASRESGAYNEQFFGPGTRLTVL.

The V and J genes are TRBV7-2 and TRBJ1-1, with D possibly TRBD1 on 6 matching bases. There are 13 residues in the CDR3. CDR1 and CDR2 (germline): SGHTA, FQGNSA. V lost 4 bases, J lost 1 base, and 7 bases lay in between. This CDR3 is CASSWGQNTEAFF. CDR3 nucleotides: TGTGCCAGCAGCTGGGGACAGAACACTGAAGCTTTCTTT.

V gene TRBV6-1 combines with J gene TRBJ1-4; D gene ambiguous. The V gene lost 6 bases and the J gene lost 4 bases, with 9 bases spanning the gap. The CDR3 sequence is 13 residues long. In germline, CDR1 is MNHNS, CDR2 SASEGT. CDR3 residues: CASRMQFNEKLFF. In DNA, the CDR3 is TGTGCCAGCAGAATGCAGTTTAATGAAAAACTGTTTTTT.

The chain joins TRBV10-3 to TRBJ1-1, with 12 bases lining up with TRBD1. The CDR3 has 14 amino acids. Trimming removed 5 bases from V and 6 bases from J; junction bases left unmatched: 4. CDR1 is ENHRY, CDR2 SYGVKD, per germline. The CDR3 bases are TGTGCCATCAGTCGGGGACAGGGGGCGCCTGAAGCTTTCTTT. Residues: CAISRGQGAPEAFF.

This clone was counted a few times. This chain connects TRBV11-2 to TRBJ2-7, with TRBD2 matching 7 bases. Germline CDR1 and CDR2: SGHAT and FQNNGV. The CDR3 has 12 amino acids. V shed 1 base, J shed 11 bases, and the junction held 5 bases outside the gene matches. The CDR3 here is CASSLGQGGEYF. The CDR3 region has the DNA TGTGCCAGCAGCTTAGGGCAGGGAGGGGAGTACTTC.

The chain recombines TRBV7-8 with TRBJ1-5; perhaps TRBD1 as D (5 bases). CDR1 and CDR2 from the germline V gene are SGHVS and FQNEAQ. V was pared by 5 bases and J by 4 bases, with 12 bases between. The CDR3 is 14 residues long. CDR3 coding DNA: TGTGCCAGCAGCCCCATCGGGGGGAATCAGCCCCAGCATTTT. This encodes CASSPIGGNQPQHF.